The 19 T cell receptor beta chains below all came from one sample that was sequenced in a study of long-term antiretroviral therapy in people with HIV. With survey level as its setting, the immunoSEQ assay was v3.0. The repertoire was sequenced with immunoSEQ multiplex PCR; TCRdb's copy has only in-frame clones and lacks some. The table includes around 40,000 clones, 90% to 95% detected once. The sample consisted of unsorted PBMCs, taken 4.1 years after starting antiretroviral therapy. The receptor set was obtained from a woman between 45 and 65 years old with HIV.

This clone appeared a single time. This sequence joins TRBV7-9 and TRBJ2-7, with 8 positions matching TRBD1. After removal of 0 bases from V and 4 bases from J, the junction contained 8 bases not matched to a gene. The germline V gene has CDR1 SEHNR and CDR2 FQNEAQ (reference sequence). The CDR3 spans 16 residues. The chain's CDR3 is CASSLADRVPRYEQYF. CDR3 bases: TGTGCCAGCAGCTTAGCGGACAGGGTCCCCCGTTACGAGCAGTACTTC.

V is TRBV4-1 and J is TRBJ2-7, with 8 bases that match TRBD1. Germline V gene lookup returns CDR1 MGHRA and CDR2 YSYEKL. CDR3 length: 16 amino acids. V gave up 2 bases and J gave up 4 bases; unmatched junction bases: 10. CDR3 in DNA: TGCGCCAGCAGCCAACCATCGGGCAGGGGGCTGTACGAGCAGTACTTC. It encodes CASSQPSGRGLYEQYF.

V gene TRBV15 combines with J gene TRBJ2-7; possibly TRBD2 for D (7 bases). There are 15 residues in the CDR3. Germline V lookup: CDR1 LNHNV, CDR2 YYDKDF (reference sequence). Deletions cut 1 base from V and 3 bases from J, with 13 bases between. CDR3 protein: CATSRARGAGYEQYF. CDR3 nucleotides: TGTGCCACCAGCAGAGCCCGGGGGGCGGGCTACGAGCAGTACTTC.

The chain couples TRBV4-1 to TRBJ2-5, with D possibly called TRBD1 or TRBD2 (6 bases each). Trimming pared 4 bases from V and 4 bases from J, leaving 16 bases between. The CDR3 totals 15 residues. The V gene's germline CDR1 is MGHRA and CDR2 YSYEKL. The CDR3 spells CASSPGWGAAETQYF. CDR3 nucleotide sequence: TGCGCCAGCAGCCCCGGGTGGGGGGCTGCAGAGACCCAGTACTTC.

CDR3 protein: CASSYIGQEDGYTF. The CDR3 DNA reads TGTGCCAGCAGTTACATAGGACAGGAGGATGGCTACACCTTC. This chain links TRBV6-5 with TRBJ1-2; 7 bases line up with TRBD1. Trimming took 2 bases from V and 6 from J; bases not matched to a gene: 6. CDR3 length: 14 residues. CDR1 is MNHEY, CDR2 SVGAGI, per germline.

The chain carries TRBV11-3 and TRBJ2-5; tentatively, D is TRBD2 (6 bases). The length of the CDR3 is 15 residues. CDR1 is SGHNT, CDR2 YENEEA, per germline. V was trimmed by 1 base and J by 3 bases, leaving 12 bases between them. The CDR3 region has the DNA TGTGCCAGCAGCTTAGGGGGGGTGGTGGAAGAGACCCAGTACTTC. This gives the protein CASSLGGVVEETQYF.

The chain joins TRBV18 to TRBJ1-1; TRBD1 is a possible D gene (5 bases). CDR1 is KGHSH, CDR2 LQKENI, per germline. CDR3 length: 15 residues. Trimming cost V 7 bases and J 0 bases, with 15 bases left between them. Here the CDR3 reads CASCPGTGVNTEAFF. The CDR3 region has the DNA TGTGCCAGCTGCCCAGGGACCGGGGTGAACACTGAAGCTTTCTTT.

This clone was found a few times. The gene calls are TRBV7-8 and TRBJ1-6; no definite D call. V gave up 3 bases and J gave up 7 bases, with 4 bases separating them. CDR1 SGHVS and CDR2 FQNEAQ come from the germline V gene. This CDR3 spans 12 amino acids. The CDR3 reads CASSLVNSPLHF. The DNA of the CDR3 is TGTGCCAGCAGCTTGGTGAATTCACCCCTCCACTTT. The full variable domain, with the rest looked up from reference TRBV7-8 and TRBJ1-6, is GAGVSQSPRYKVAKRGQDVALRCDPISGHVSLFWYQQALGQGPEFLTYFQNEAQLDKSGLPSDRFFAERPEGSVSTLKIQRTQQEDSAVYLCASSLVNSPLHFGNGTRLTVT.

V and J are TRBV2 and TRBJ2-3, with TRBD2 identical over 7 bases. Per the germline V gene, CDR1 is SNHLY and CDR2 is FYNNEI. J lost 4 bases, V lost 6 bases, and 7 bases had no gene match. CDR3 length: 14 amino acids. The CDR3 sequence is CASRRSGKSDTQYF. DNA for the CDR3: TGTGCCAGCAGGCGGAGCGGGAAGTCAGATACGCAGTATTTT.

The chain uses TRBV5-6 and TRBJ2-2, with TRBD2 matching 8 bases. There are 15 residues in the CDR3. V shed 4 bases and J 1 base; nucleotides not matched to a gene: 3. From germline, CDR1 is SGHDT and CDR2 YYEEEE. Written as DNA, the CDR3 is TGTGCCAGCAGCCCGGCGGGGGGGAACACCGGGGAGCTGTTTTTT. Protein product: CASSPAGGNTGELFF.

The chain uses TRBV19 and TRBJ1-3, with a tentative D call TRBD1 (5 bases). The CDR3 totals 15 residues. V dropped 6 bases and J dropped 1 base, with 13 bases sitting between them. CDR1 and CDR2 (germline): LNHDA, SQIVND (reference sequence). The CDR3 region is CASRQYGGSGNTIYF. The CDR3 nucleotides read TGTGCCAGTAGACAGTATGGGGGTTCTGGAAACACCATATATTTT. The full variable domain, rest sourced from reference TRBV19 and TRBJ1-3, is DGGITQSPKYLFRKEGQNVTLSCEQNLNHDAMYWYRQDPGQGLRLIYYSQIVNDFQKGDIAEGYSVSREKKESFPLTVTSAQKNPTAFYLCASRQYGGSGNTIYFGEGSWLTVV.

Here the CDR3 reads CASSLAYWQAVVNEQFF. CDR3 bases: TGTGCCAGCAGCTTGGCCTATTGGCAGGCGGTCGTCAATGAGCAGTTCTTC. The chain links TRBV5-8 to TRBJ2-1; D is undetermined. From germline, CDR1 is SGHTS and CDR2 YDEGEE. The V gene lost 0 bases and the J gene lost 6 bases, with 19 bases spanning the gap. CDR3 length: 17 residues.

The V and J genes are TRBV9 and TRBJ2-3; 7 bases line up with TRBD1. This CDR3 has 15 amino acids. V lost 0 bases and J lost 6; bases outside the gene matches: 7. Per germline, CDR1 SGDLS and CDR2 YYNGEE. CDR3 sequence (DNA): TGTGCCAGCAGCGTAGTGGTAGGGGGCAGCGATACGCAGTATTTT. Its translation: CASSVVVGGSDTQYF.

The CDR3 spells CASSVGGGELFF. Here the CDR3 DNA reads TGTGCCAGCAGCGTAGGCGGCGGGGAGCTGTTTTTT. The J gene is TRBJ2-2, the V gene TRBV4-2; no reliable D call. The CDR3 is 12 residues long. The germline V gene has CDR1 LGHNA and CDR2 YNFKEQ. Trimming stripped 5 bases from V and 7 bases from J, with 8 bases between.

The V and J genes are TRBV11-2 and TRBJ2-7; tentatively, D is TRBD1 (7 bases). Trimming cost V 5 bases and J 3 bases, with 17 bases left between them. The CDR3 length is 15 residues. CDR1 is SGHAT and CDR2 is FQNNGV in the germline V gene. The CDR3 DNA reads TGTGCCAGCAGCGCCACAGGGGCGGGGAACTACGAGCAGTACTTC. Protein: CASSATGAGNYEQYF.

The count of this clone is one. This chain uses TRBV30 with TRBJ2-1; 7 bases are shared with TRBD2. CDR1 GTSNPN and CDR2 SVGIG come from the germline V gene (reference sequence). CDR3 size: 12 residues. Trimming took 8 bases from V and 11 from J; bases not matched to a gene: 12. The DNA of the CDR3 is TGTGCCGGGGGGGGACTGAGGGAAAAGCAGTTCTTC. Translated, it gives CAGGGLREKQFF.

The rearrangement links TRBV9 to TRBJ1-3, with 8 bases lining up with TRBD1. Trimming removed 4 bases from V and 0 bases from J; junction bases left unmatched: 3. This CDR3 has 15 residues. Looked up from germline, CDR1 is SGDLS and CDR2 is YYNGEE. The CDR3 reads CASSFTGGSGNTIYF. CDR3 DNA sequence: TGTGCCAGCAGCTTCACAGGGGGCTCTGGAAACACCATATATTTT.

The rearrangement uses TRBV30 and TRBJ1-1; 12 bases agree with TRBD1. The CDR3 loop spans 16 amino acids. V was clipped by 0 bases and J by 6 bases; unmatched bases: 8. The germline CDR1 and CDR2 sequences are GTSNPN and SVGIG (reference sequence). The CDR3 DNA follows: TGTGCCTGGAGTGTACCAGCGGGACAGGGGGCTCCTGAAGCTTTCTTT. It yields the protein CAWSVPAGQGAPEAFF.

The chain employs TRBV19 and TRBJ1-3; TRBD1 might be the D (5 bases). Germline V gene lookup returns CDR1 LNHDA and CDR2 SQIVND (reference sequence). The CDR3 has 14 amino acids. V was shortened by 3 bases and J by 2 bases, with 8 bases between the two germline ends. The CDR3 DNA follows: TGTGCCAGTAGTATCGGGGGGACTGGAAACACCATATATTTT. It encodes CASSIGGTGNTIYF.